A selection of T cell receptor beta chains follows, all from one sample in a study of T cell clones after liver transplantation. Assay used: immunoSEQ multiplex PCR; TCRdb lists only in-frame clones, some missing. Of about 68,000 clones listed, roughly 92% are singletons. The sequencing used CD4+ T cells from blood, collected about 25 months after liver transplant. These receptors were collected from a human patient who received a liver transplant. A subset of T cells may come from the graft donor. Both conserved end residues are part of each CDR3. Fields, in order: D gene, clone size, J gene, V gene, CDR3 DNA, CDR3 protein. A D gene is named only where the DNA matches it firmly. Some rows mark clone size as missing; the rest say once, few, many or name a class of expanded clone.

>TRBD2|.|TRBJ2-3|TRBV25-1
TGTGCCAGCAGTGGGGGGACTAGAATGGATACGCAGTATTTT
CASSGGTRMDTQYF
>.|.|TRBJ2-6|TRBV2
TGTGCCAGCACAGGGGATTCCTCTGGGGCCAACGTCCTGACTTTC
CASTGDSSGANVLTF
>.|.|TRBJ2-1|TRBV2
TGTGCCAGCAGTGGAGAAAGGGACAATGAGCAGTTCTTC
CASSGERDNEQFF
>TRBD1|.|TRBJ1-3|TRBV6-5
TGTGCCAGCAGGAGACAGGGGAGTAACACCATATATTTT
CASRRQGSNTIYF
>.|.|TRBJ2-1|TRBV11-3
TGTGCCAGCAGCTTGAGACTGGGGAACAATGAGCAGTTCTTC
CASSLRLGNNEQFF
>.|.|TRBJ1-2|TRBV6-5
TGTGCCAGCAGCACGAGGGGAAACTATGGCTACACCTTC
CASSTRGNYGYTF
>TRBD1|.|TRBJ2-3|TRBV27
TGTGCCAGCAGAGGGGGCGGCACAGATACGCAGTATTTT
CASRGGGTDTQYF
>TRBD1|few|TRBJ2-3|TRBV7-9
TGTGCCAGCAGCACCCTGTGGGACAGGGCCACAGATACGCAGTATTTT
CASSTLWDRATDTQYF
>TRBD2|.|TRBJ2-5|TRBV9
TGTGCCAGCAGCGTAGCCGGGAGGGGGGAGACCCAGTACTTC
CASSVAGRGETQYF
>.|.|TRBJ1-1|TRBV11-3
TGTGCCAGCAGGGGCGGGACCGGGGACACTGAAGCTTTCTTT
CASRGGTGDTEAFF
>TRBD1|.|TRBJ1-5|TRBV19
TGTGCCAGTAGTTTACAGGGGGGACGGCAGCCCCAGCATTTT
CASSLQGGRQPQHF
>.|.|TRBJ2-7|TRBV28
TGTGCCAGCACCAGCTCCTACGAGCAGTACTTC
CASTSSYEQYF
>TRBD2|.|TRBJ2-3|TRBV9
TGTGCCAGCAGCGTACGAGCGGGACTTACAGATACGCAGTATTTT
CASSVRAGLTDTQYF
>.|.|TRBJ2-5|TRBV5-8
TGTGCCAGCAGCTTGACTCAAACCCAGTACTTC
CASSLTQTQYF
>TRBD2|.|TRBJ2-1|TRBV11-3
TGTGCCAGCAGCTTAGTAGGAGGCGGGAGTCACAATGAGCAGTTCTTC
CASSLVGGGSHNEQFF
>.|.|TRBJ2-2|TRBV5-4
TGTGCCAGCAGCTTGGTGTCGGCCGGGGAGCTGTTTTTT
CASSLVSAGELFF
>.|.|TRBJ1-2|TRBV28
TGTGCAGGCAGGGCAGGCGCTAACTATGGCTACACCTTC
CAGRAGANYGYTF
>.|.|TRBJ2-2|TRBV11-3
TGTGCCAGCAGCTTAGATGGCTACCGAGCGTTGAACACCGGGGAGCTGTTTTTT
CASSLDGYRALNTGELFF
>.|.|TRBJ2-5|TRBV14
TGTGCCAGCAGCCAGACAGGCACAGGGCGGGAGAAGACCCAGTACTTC
CASSQTGTGREKTQYF
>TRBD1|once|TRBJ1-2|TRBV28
TGTGCCAGCAAAGGGACAGCTATTAACTATGGCTACACCTTC
CASKGTAINYGYTF
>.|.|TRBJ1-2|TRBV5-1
TGCGCCAGCAACCCCCAGGGAAGGGATGGCTACACCTTC
CASNPQGRDGYTF
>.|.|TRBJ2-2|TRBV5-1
TGCGCCAGCAGCTTGTTAAGGGAGTCGAACACCGGGGAGCTGTTTTTT
CASSLLRESNTGELFF
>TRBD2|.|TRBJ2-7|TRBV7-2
TGTGCCAGCAGCCACTTGCCTGCTAGCGGGAGTATTTACGAGCAGTACTTC
CASSHLPASGSIYEQYF
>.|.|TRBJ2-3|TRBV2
TGTGCCAGCATGCGGGGACGCACAGATACGCAGTATTTT
CASMRGRTDTQYF
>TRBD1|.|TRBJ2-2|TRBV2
TGTGCCAGCAGTGGGGACAGGGGCTCCGGGGAGCTGTTTTTT
CASSGDRGSGELFF
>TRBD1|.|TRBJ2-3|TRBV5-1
TGCGCCAGCAGCTTGGCAACAGGGGCGTTAGGCACAGATACGCAGTATTTT
CASSLATGALGTDTQYF
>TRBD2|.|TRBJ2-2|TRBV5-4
TGTGCCAGCAGCTTTTCCTGGGCTAGCGGTCTCACCGGGGAGCTGTTTTTT
CASSFSWASGLTGELFF
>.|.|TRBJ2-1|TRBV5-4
TGTGCCAGCAGCTGGGCGTTTAACAATGAGCAGTTCTTC
CASSWAFNNEQFF